Shown below are 9 T cell receptor beta chains from a single sample sequenced in a study of shared clonotypes between healthy human individuals. Method: immunoSEQ multiplex PCR; TCRdb's copy keeps in-frame clones and lacks some. The sample comprises around 1,900,000 clones, 93% of which are singletons, and 1.5% to 2% rests with the top ten. Naive CD8 cells lacked CD45RO, underwent positive selection for CCR7 and left out terminally differentiated effector memory CD45RA+ cells. Sequencing was carried out using naive CD8+ T cells from PBMCs. Receptors were obtained from a man between 18 and 29 years old in good health. Some clones in this sample may be carry-over from other donors' samples.

V is TRBV28 and J is TRBJ2-1, with TRBD1 as a possible D gene (6 bases). The CDR3 spans 14 residues. Germline loops: CDR1 MDHEN, CDR2 SYDVKM. V lost 7 bases and J lost 0, with 10 bases in between. The CDR3 spells CASIQGSSYNEQFF. As DNA, the CDR3 is TGTGCCAGCATCCAGGGGAGCTCCTACAATGAGCAGTTCTTC.

Concerning this clone: The junction and the germline gene differ at one end; a read error may be behind it. The V call is TRBV6-5, the J call TRBJ2-7; D is uncertain. Germline V gives CDR1 MNHEY, CDR2 SVGAGI. CDR3 length: 13 amino acids. The CDR3 nucleotides are TGTGCCAGCAGCTACTCCCCCTCCAACGAGCAGTACTTC. This codes for CASSYSPSNEQYF.

The V call is TRBV28, the J call TRBJ2-7; 10 bases fit TRBD2. The CDR3 sequence is 15 residues long. Germline CDR1 is MDHEN and CDR2 is SYDVKM. J gave up 2 bases and V 6 bases, and 7 bases lay outside the gene matches. In DNA form, the CDR3 reads TGTGCCAGCAGGCTGGGACTAGCGAAACCCTACGAGCAGTACTTC. It yields the protein CASRLGLAKPYEQYF.

The chain uses TRBV19 and TRBJ2-3, with 7 bases identical to TRBD1. The CDR3 consists of 13 residues. The germline CDR1 and CDR2 sequences are LNHDA and SQIVND (reference sequence). V trimming: 6 bases; J trimming: 7 bases; junction bases outside the gene matches: 7. CDR3 in DNA: TGTGCCAGTAGCCCGACAGGGCTCCATACGCAGTATTTT. This encodes CASSPTGLHTQYF.

The V and J genes are TRBV19 and TRBJ2-1; 7 bases are shared with TRBD2. V dropped 4 bases and J dropped 4; count of bases not matched to a gene: 13. Germline values: CDR1 LNHDA, CDR2 SQIVND (reference sequence). The length of the CDR3 is 17 residues. The CDR3 sequence: CASSTLSSGPSYNEQFF. The CDR3 DNA follows: TGTGCCAGTAGTACCTTGTCTAGCGGACCGTCGTACAATGAGCAGTTCTTC. The full variable domain, completed using reference TRBV19 and TRBJ2-1, is DGGITQSPKYLFRKEGQNVTLSCEQNLNHDAMYWYRQDPGQGLRLIYYSQIVNDFQKGDIAEGYSVSREKKESFPLTVTSAQKNPTAFYLCASSTLSSGPSYNEQFFGPGTRLTVL.

The chain uses TRBV5-6 and TRBJ2-1; TRBD2 agrees at 7 bases. This CDR3 is 15 amino acids long. V lost 2 bases to trimming and J lost 4 bases; unmatched junction nucleotides: 6. The germline CDR1 and CDR2 sequences are SGHDT and YYEEEE. In DNA form, the CDR3 reads TGTGCCAGCAGCTTCGGCGGGAGACTATACAATGAGCAGTTCTTC. Its translation is CASSFGGRLYNEQFF.

The chain is built from TRBV7-2 and TRBJ2-7, with D unresolved. Germline CDR1 SGHTA, CDR2 FQGNSA. V was clipped by 1 base and J by 0 bases, with 13 bases between them. This CDR3 is 16 amino acids long. The CDR3 DNA reads as TGTGCCAGCAGCTTAGTGGCCTACCCCGCCTCCTACGAGCAGTACTTC. Protein product: CASSLVAYPASYEQYF.

V and J are TRBV6-6 and TRBJ2-2; D uncertain. This CDR3 comprises 14 residues. The V gene's germline CDR1 is MNHNY and CDR2 SVGAGI (reference sequence). The V end was cut by 6 bases, the J end by 7 bases, with 15 bases between. Written as DNA, the CDR3 is TGTGCCAGCAGGGGTTTGGGGTTGTACGGGGAGCTGTTTTTT. This encodes CASRGLGLYGELFF.

This clone was observed a single time. The chain has TRBV25-1 and TRBJ1-2, with D hard to call. This CDR3 is built from 14 residues. Trimming left V 1 base short and J 6 bases short, with 12 bases between. CDR1 MGHDK and CDR2 SYGVNS come from the germline V gene. The CDR3 sequence: CASSEFEGIDGYTF. CDR3 in DNA: TGTGCCAGCAGTGAATTCGAAGGTATTGATGGCTACACCTTC.